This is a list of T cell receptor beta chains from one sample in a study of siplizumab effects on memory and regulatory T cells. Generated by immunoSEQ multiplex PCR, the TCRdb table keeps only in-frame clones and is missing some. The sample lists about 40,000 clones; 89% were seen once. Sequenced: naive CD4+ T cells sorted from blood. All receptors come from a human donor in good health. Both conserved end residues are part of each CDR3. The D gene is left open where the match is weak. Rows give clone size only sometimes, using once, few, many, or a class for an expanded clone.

DNA: TGTGCCAGCAGTCGCCTGGGGTCCTCGGAAGCTTTCTTT
CDR3: CASSRLGSSEAFF
D: -
V: TRBV6-5
J: TRBJ1-1
size: -

DNA: TGTGCCAGCCACGGGCGCTACACCTTC
CDR3: CASHGRYTF
D: -
V: TRBV19
J: TRBJ1-2
size: few

DNA: TGTGCCAGCAGTCGAGGTTCTTTGAACACTGAAGCTTTCTTT
CDR3: CASSRGSLNTEAFF
D: -
V: TRBV6-5
J: TRBJ1-1
size: -

DNA: TGCGCCAGCAGCTTGGACGGGAATCAGCCCCAGCATTTT
CDR3: CASSLDGNQPQHF
D: -
V: TRBV5-1
J: TRBJ1-5
size: -

DNA: TGTGCCAGCAGCTCTACAGGGAACTACGAGCAGTACTTC
CDR3: CASSSTGNYEQYF
D: -
V: TRBV5-6
J: TRBJ2-7
size: -

DNA: TGTGCCAGTAGTATTCGGGACATAAATTCACCCCTCCACTTT
CDR3: CASSIRDINSPLHF
D: -
V: TRBV19
J: TRBJ1-6
size: -

DNA: TGCGCCAGCAGCGCTAGCGGTTCGTCCTACAATGAGCAGTTCTTC
CDR3: CASSASGSSYNEQFF
D: TRBD2
V: TRBV5-1
J: TRBJ2-1
size: -

DNA: TGTGCCAGCAGCGCCACAGGGGGCTACACCTTC
CDR3: CASSATGGYTF
D: -
V: TRBV9
J: TRBJ1-2
size: -

DNA: TGCGCCAGCAGCCAGGATCATACTAGCGGGAGGAGCAGAGAGCAGTACTTC
CDR3: CASSQDHTSGRSREQYF
D: TRBD2
V: TRBV4-1
J: TRBJ2-7
size: -

DNA: TGTGCCAGCAGCCTGGACAGGAACACTGAAGCTTTCTTT
CDR3: CASSLDRNTEAFF
D: -
V: TRBV7-7
J: TRBJ1-1
size: -

DNA: TGCGCCAGCAGCTTGGAGGTAGCGGGGGTAGATACGCAGTATTTT
CDR3: CASSLEVAGVDTQYF
D: TRBD2
V: TRBV5-1
J: TRBJ2-3
size: -

DNA: TGTGCCAGCAGTTTACGGGGGGCGCGAAACGGGGAGCTGTTTTTT
CDR3: CASSLRGARNGELFF
D: -
V: TRBV27
J: TRBJ2-2
size: -

DNA: TGTGCCAGCAGTGAAAACGGTAGCACAGATACGCAGTATTTT
CDR3: CASSENGSTDTQYF
D: -
V: TRBV2
J: TRBJ2-3
size: -

DNA: TGCGCCAGCAGCTTGGAGGGGGAGCTGTTTTTT
CDR3: CASSLEGELFF
D: -
V: TRBV5-1
J: TRBJ2-2
size: -

DNA: TGTGCAAGTCGTCCCTACGAGCAGTACTTC
CDR3: CASRPYEQYF
D: -
V: TRBV12-2
J: TRBJ2-7
size: -

DNA: TGCGCCAGCAGCTCCCAGAGCTACGAGCAGTACTTC
CDR3: CASSSQSYEQYF
D: -
V: TRBV5-1
J: TRBJ2-7
size: -

DNA: TGTGCCAGCAGCATACAGCGGGGGGTAAATGAGCAGTTCTTC
CDR3: CASSIQRGVNEQFF
D: TRBD2
V: TRBV5-4
J: TRBJ2-1
size: -

DNA: TGTGCCAGCAGCTTAGAGGGGACAGGGGTGACTCAGCCCCAGCATTTT
CDR3: CASSLEGTGVTQPQHF
D: TRBD1
V: TRBV7-2
J: TRBJ1-5
size: -